This T cell receptor (beta chain) was obtained from a study of early T cells in non-severe SARS-CoV-2 infection. This clonotype showed up many times. MiXCR, applied by TCRdb to the 5' RACE reads, yields one record per CDR3 protein. Here the sample spans about 40,000 distinct CDR3 sequences, roughly 5% being singletons. Germline CDR1 is MDHEN and CDR2 is SYDVKM. V shed 2 bases, J shed 4 bases, and the junction held 2 bases outside the gene matches. The CDR3 extends over 14 amino acids. The chain has TRBV28 and TRBJ1-5, with TRBD1 identical over 7 bases. Sequencing was performed on whole blood, taken at baseline. The sequence was collected from an adult who was a healthcare worker with PCR-confirmed SARS-CoV-2 infection or an uninfected control (not recorded which). This CDR3 reads CASSLGGQNQPQHF. The CDR3 coding sequence is TGTGCCAGCAGTTTAGGGGGACAGAATCAGCCCCAGCATTTT.